This TCR beta chain was retrieved from a study of cytomegalovirus exposure and HLA in healthy donors. Study information: An earlier analysis found some 100 million unique TCR beta sequences from approximately 170 million T cells.

This clone has only a few counts. The target antigen is unknown. A multiplex PCR was run with 60 Vbeta primers and 13 Jbeta primers. Clones were sequenced by immunoSEQ multiplex PCR, and TCRdb holds only the in-frame ones, with some missing. The repertoire holds around 300,000 clones, 72% seen once, with under 3% in the top ten. General observations from the study: The classifier reportedly diagnosed cytomegalovirus status with high specificity and sensitivity.

The TCR originated in a female donor in good health and CMV-seronegative. Specimen: PBMCs.

As DNA, the CDR3 is TGTGCCAGCGATGACAAATCTCCCTACGAGCAGTACTTC. The encoded protein is CASDDKSPYEQYF. The chain carries TRBV6-1 and TRBJ2-7; D uncertain. V was clipped by 8 bases and J by 2 bases, with 13 bases between them. CDR1 MNHNS and CDR2 SASEGT come from the germline V gene. CDR3 length equals 13 residues.